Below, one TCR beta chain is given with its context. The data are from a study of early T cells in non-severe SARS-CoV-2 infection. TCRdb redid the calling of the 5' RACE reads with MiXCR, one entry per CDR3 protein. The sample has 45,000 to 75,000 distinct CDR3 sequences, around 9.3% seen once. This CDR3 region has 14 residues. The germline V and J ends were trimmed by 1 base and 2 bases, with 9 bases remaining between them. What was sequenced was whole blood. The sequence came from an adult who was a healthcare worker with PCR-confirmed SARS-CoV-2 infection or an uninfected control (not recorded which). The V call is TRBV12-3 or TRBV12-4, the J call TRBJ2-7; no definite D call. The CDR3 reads CASSLEVGPYEQYF. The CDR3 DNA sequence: TGTGCCAGCAGTTTAGAGGTCGGCCCCTACGAGCAGTACTTC.